This record concerns one T cell receptor (beta chain) sequence. The data were obtained in a study of blood T cell repertoires in COVID-19. On the study more broadly: The United States, Italy and Spain supplied acute and convalescent COVID-19 samples. The analysed material was cDNA or gDNA that came from T cells, B-cell-depleted T cells, or PBMCs.

Per the original methods: Scientists estimated how many nucleated cells there were by amplifying reference gene primers. Clones were read by immunoSEQ multiplex PCR, and TCRdb kept only the in-frame ones, dropping some. The DNA was the basis for D and trimming; V, J and clone size are from that table. The sample lists around 300,000 clones; 70% to 90% were seen once. Deletions cut 0 bases from V and 5 bases from J, with 11 bases between. The CDR3 contains 15 residues. Germline V CDR1 and CDR2: SGHRS, YFSETQ. This TCR was sampled from a woman aged 40 to 50 with acute or convalescent COVID-19. The J gene is TRBJ1-4, the V gene TRBV5-1; a possible D gene is TRBD1 (5 bases). The sequenced sample was peripheral blood. CDR3: CASSLAGPRNEKLFF. The CDR3 region has the DNA TGCGCCAGCAGCTTGGCAGGGCCCCGAAATGAAAAACTGTTTTTT.